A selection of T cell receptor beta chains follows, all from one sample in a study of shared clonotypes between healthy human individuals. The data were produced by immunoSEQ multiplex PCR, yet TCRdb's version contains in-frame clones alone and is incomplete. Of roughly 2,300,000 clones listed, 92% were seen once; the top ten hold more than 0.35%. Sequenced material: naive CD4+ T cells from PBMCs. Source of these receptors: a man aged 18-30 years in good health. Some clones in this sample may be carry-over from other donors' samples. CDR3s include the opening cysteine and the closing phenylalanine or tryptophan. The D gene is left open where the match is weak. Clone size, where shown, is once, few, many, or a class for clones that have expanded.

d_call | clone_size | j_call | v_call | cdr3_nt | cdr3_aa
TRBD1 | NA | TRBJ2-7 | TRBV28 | TGTGCCAGCAGTAGGGACAGACCCTACGAGCAGTACTTC | CASSRDRPYEQYF
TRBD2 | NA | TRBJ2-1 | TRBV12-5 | TGTGCTAGTGGTTTGCTAGCGGGAGGTGAGCAGTTCTTC | CASGLLAGGEQFF
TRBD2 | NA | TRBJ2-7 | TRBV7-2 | TGTGCCAGCAGCCTACCGGGACTAGCGGGTTCCTACGAGCAGTACTTC | CASSLPGLAGSYEQYF
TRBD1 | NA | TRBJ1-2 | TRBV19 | TGTGCCAGTAGTCAGGCCGGGACAGGGGAATATGGCTACACCTTC | CASSQAGTGEYGYTF
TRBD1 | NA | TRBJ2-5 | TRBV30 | TGTGCCTGGACCAGGGACAGGGGTTTCGAGACCCAGTACTTC | CAWTRDRGFETQYF
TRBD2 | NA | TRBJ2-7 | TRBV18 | TGTGCCAGCTCACCCGGACTAGCGCTCTCCTACGAGCAGTACTTC | CASSPGLALSYEQYF
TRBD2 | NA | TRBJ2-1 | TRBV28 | TGTGCCAGCAGTTTCGCGGGAGGAGGGGAAAATGAGCAGTTCTTC | CASSFAGGGENEQFF
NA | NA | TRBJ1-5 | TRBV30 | TGTGCCTGGAGTACGGGGTTCAATCAGCCCCAGCATTTT | CAWSTGFNQPQHF
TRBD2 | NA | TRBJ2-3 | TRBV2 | TGTGCCAGCCGTAGACTAGCGGGAGTTGGAGATACGCAGTATTTT | CASRRLAGVGDTQYF
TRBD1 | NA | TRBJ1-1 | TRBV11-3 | TGTGCCAGCAGCTTCACCGGGACAGCTGAAGCTTTCTTT | CASSFTGTAEAFF
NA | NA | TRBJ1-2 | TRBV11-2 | TGTGCCAGCAGCAGTCAGGGGAACTATGGCTACACCTTC | CASSSQGNYGYTF
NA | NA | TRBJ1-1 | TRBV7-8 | TGTGCCAGCAGCCTAACAGAGATGAACACTGAAGCTTTCTTT | CASSLTEMNTEAFF
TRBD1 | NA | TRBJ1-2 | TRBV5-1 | TGCGCCAGCAGCACCCGGGACAGCTATGGCTACACCTTC | CASSTRDSYGYTF
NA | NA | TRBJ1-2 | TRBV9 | TGTGCCAGCAGCGGCTCATCCGGACGGAATCACCTGAACTATGGCTACACCTTC | CASSGSSGRNHLNYGYTF
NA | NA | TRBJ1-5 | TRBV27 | TGTGCCAGCAGTAGGACTGATAATCGGCCCCAGCATTTT | CASSRTDNRPQHF
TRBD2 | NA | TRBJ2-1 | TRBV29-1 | TGCAGCGATCGACTAGCGGGAGTTTTATGGAATGAGCAGTTCTTC | CSDRLAGVLWNEQFF
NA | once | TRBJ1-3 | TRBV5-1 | TGCGCCAGCAGCTCGGGCGTATATGACATATATTTT | CASSSGVYDIYF
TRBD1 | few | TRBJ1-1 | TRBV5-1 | TGCGCCAGCAGCCCGAGACAGGGTAGGCGGAACACTGAAGCTTTCTTT | CASSPRQGRRNTEAFF
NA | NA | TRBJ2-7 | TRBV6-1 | TGTGCCGGGGGTATGGGCTCCTACGAGCAGTACTTC | CAGGMGSYEQYF
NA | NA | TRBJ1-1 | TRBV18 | TGTGCCAGCTCACCACCGATGGGGGTGGGCACTGAAGCTTTCTTT | CASSPPMGVGTEAFF
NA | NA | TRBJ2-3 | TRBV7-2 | TGTGCCAGCAGCTTAGTACCGGGTCGGTCGCAGTATTTT | CASSLVPGRSQYF
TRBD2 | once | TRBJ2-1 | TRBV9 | TGTGCCAGCAGCGCCCTTAGCGGGAACAATGAGCAGTTCTTC | CASSALSGNNEQFF
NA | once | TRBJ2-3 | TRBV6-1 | TGTGCCAGCCGATCGCCCGGCCTCCGCACAGATACGCAGTATTTT | CASRSPGLRTDTQYF
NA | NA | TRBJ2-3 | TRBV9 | TGTGCCAGCAGCGAAAGGGGGCTAGCGGCAGTAACAGATACGCAGTATTTT | CASSERGLAAVTDTQYF
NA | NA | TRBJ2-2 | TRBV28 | TGTGCCAGCAGTTTAGGGGGCGGAGGGACGAACACCGGGGAGCTGTTTTTT | CASSLGGGGTNTGELFF
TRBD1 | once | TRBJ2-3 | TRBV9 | TGTGCCAGCAGCGCCCGTGGACAGGGGGTAACAGATACGCAGTATTTT | CASSARGQGVTDTQYF
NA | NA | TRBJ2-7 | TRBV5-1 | TGCGCCAGCAGCTTGGACCCTGCTGGCGGCCACTCCTACGAGCAGTACTTC | CASSLDPAGGHSYEQYF
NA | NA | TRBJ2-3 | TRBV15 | TGTGCCACCAGCAGCCATTGGTCTGGGAGGACCAACACAGATACGCAGTATTTT | CATSSHWSGRTNTDTQYF
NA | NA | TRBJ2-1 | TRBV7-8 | TGTGCCAGCAGATCTTTGGTGGACAGCTCCTACAATGAGCAGTTCTTC | CASRSLVDSSYNEQFF
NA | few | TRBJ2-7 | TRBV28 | TGTGCCATCCGAAGCCCCTACGAGCAGTACTTC | CAIRSPYEQYF
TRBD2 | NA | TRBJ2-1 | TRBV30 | TGTGGGGCGGGAGGGCCGAATGAGCAGTTCTTC | CGAGGPNEQFF
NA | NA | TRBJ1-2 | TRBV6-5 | TGTGCCAGCAGTTATAACAGCGAAGCACTCGGCTACACCTTC | CASSYNSEALGYTF
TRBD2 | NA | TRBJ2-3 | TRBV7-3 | TGTGCCAGCAGACATACTAGCGCGGGGCCAGATACGCAGTATTTT | CASRHTSAGPDTQYF
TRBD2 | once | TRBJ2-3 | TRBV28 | TGTGCCAGCAGTTCAACGAGCGGGAGGGTTACGCAGTATTTT | CASSSTSGRVTQYF
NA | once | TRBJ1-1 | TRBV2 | TGTGCCAGCAGGTCCTTGGTGCCAGGCGCTGAAGCTTTCTTT | CASRSLVPGAEAFF
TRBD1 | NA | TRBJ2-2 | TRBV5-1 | TGCGCCAGCAGCTTAGGACAGGGCACCGGGGAGCTGTTTTTT | CASSLGQGTGELFF
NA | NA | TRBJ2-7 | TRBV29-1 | TGCAGCGTTCTTCTCGCGGTGAACTCCTACGAGCAGTACTTC | CSVLLAVNSYEQYF
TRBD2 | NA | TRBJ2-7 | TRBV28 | TGTGCCAGCAGTGACCCTACCCCTAATCCTAGCGGGAGTGGCTCCTACGAGCAGTACTTC | CASSDPTPNPSGSGSYEQYF
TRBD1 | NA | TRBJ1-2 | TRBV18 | TGTGCCAGCTCACCACTGGGACAGGAAGGCGGCTACACCTTC | CASSPLGQEGGYTF
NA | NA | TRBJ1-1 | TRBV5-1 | TGCGCCAGCTGCCGGGACACGGTGAACACTGAAGCTTTCTTT | CASCRDTVNTEAFF
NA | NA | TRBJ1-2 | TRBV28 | TGTGCCAGCAGTCCCATGGGACCCTTCCTGAACTATGGCTACACCTTC | CASSPMGPFLNYGYTF
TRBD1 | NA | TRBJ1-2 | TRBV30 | TGTGCCTCCCGGACAGGGGGTGATAGCTACACCTTC | CASRTGGDSYTF
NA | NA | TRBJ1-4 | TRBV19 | TGTGCCAGCCGTTTTGTCGGGAATGAAAAACTGTTTTTT | CASRFVGNEKLFF
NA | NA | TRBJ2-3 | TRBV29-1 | TGCAGCGAGGGGGGCGGGAACACAGATACGCAGTATTTT | CSEGGGNTDTQYF
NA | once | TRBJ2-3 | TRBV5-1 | TGCGCCACCTCGCCGGGTAGCACAGATACGCAGTATTTT | CATSPGSTDTQYF
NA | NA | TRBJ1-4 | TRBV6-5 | TGTGCCAGCAGTTACTCGATCTGGGGCGGGGAAAAACTGTTTTTT | CASSYSIWGGEKLFF
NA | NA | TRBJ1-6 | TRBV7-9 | TGTGCCAGCAGCCCAGACGGGGAGGGCCTTAATTCACCCCTCCACTTT | CASSPDGEGLNSPLHF
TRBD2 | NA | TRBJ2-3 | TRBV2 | TGTGCCAGCAGTGGGGCTAGCGGGAAATCAGATACGCAGTATTTT | CASSGASGKSDTQYF
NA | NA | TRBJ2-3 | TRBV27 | TGTGCCAGCAGTCGCAATTCGGGACTTACAGATACGCAGTATTTT | CASSRNSGLTDTQYF
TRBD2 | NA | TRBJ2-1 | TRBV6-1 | TGTGCCAGCAGTGAAGGGAGGGGGCTAGCGGGATCCTACAATGAGCAGTTCTTC | CASSEGRGLAGSYNEQFF
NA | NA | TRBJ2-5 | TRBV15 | TGTGCCACCAGCAGAGGCCGACTGCTAGGAGAGACCCAGTACTTC | CATSRGRLLGETQYF
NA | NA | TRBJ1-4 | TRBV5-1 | TGCGCCAGCAGCTTGGGTCCGGGGCGCGGGGCTAATGAAAAACTGTTTTTT | CASSLGPGRGANEKLFF
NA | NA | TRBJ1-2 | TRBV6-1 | TGTGCCAGCAGTAGGACGCCGGAGGGGCACACCTTC | CASSRTPEGHTF
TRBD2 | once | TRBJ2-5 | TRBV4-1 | TGCGCCAGCAGCCAAGGAGGACTAGCGGGAGGAGAGACCCAGTACTTC | CASSQGGLAGGETQYF
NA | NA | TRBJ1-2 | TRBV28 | TGTGCCAGCAAGGAAGGTCAGGGGATCTATGGCTACACCTTC | CASKEGQGIYGYTF
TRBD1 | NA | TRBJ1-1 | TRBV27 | TGTGCCAGCAGCTTAGTGGGACAGGGGAACACTGAAGCTTTCTTT | CASSLVGQGNTEAFF
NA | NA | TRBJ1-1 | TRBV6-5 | TGTGCCAGCAGTTACTCTAGGGGTGTGAACACTGAAGCTTTCTTT | CASSYSRGVNTEAFF